This T cell receptor beta chain was obtained from a study of blood T cell repertoires in COVID-19. The data were produced by immunoSEQ multiplex PCR, yet TCRdb's version contains in-frame clones alone and is incomplete. Among about 360,000 clones listed, more than 70% were seen once. This CDR3 is 13 amino acids long. V dropped 1 base and J dropped 7 bases, with 7 bases sitting between them. Germline V gene data show CDR1 as MGHRA and CDR2 as YSYEKL. The TCR sequence derives from a young man who had recovered from COVID-19. Sequences were obtained from PBMCs or T cells enriched from blood (not recorded which). The V call is TRBV4-1, the J call TRBJ1-4, with D uncertain. The CDR3 DNA reads TGCGCCAGCAGCCAAGGACTGACTGAAAAACTGTTTTTT. Protein sequence: CASSQGLTEKLFF.